The source of this TCR beta chain is a study of follicular helper T cells after annual influenza vaccination. Background on the study: Blood was drawn on days 0, 7 and 28 after vaccination.

The study's findings and limits: Change in circulating plasmablasts correlated with ICOS+CD38+ cTfh clonality change. Yearly vaccinations repeatedly recalled conserved clonotypes in ICOS+CD38+ cTfh.

Libraries were prepared by immunoSEQ multiplex PCR; TCRdb keeps only in-frame clonotypes and omits some of them. This table has about 3,600 clones, about 81% appearing once. The CDR3 is 14 amino acids. Germline values: CDR1 SGHAT, CDR2 FQDESV (reference sequence). V was shortened by 5 bases and J by 1 base, with 11 bases between the two germline ends. This sample's time point: 2014-2015 season, 7 days after vaccination. As concerns this clone: As yet, its antigen is unknown.

This sequence was found in an adult who received the influenza vaccine. The input for sequencing was CXCR5- memory CD4+ T cells sorted from blood, taken 7 days after influenza vaccination. The chain links TRBV11-1 to TRBJ1-1; D ambiguous. The CDR3 region has the DNA TGTGCCAGCAGCCCCCGATCGGCGAACACTGAAGCTTTCTTT. Its translation: CASSPRSANTEAFF.